This T cell receptor beta chain came from a study of blood T cells in healthy people across ages. CDR3 length: 15 residues. Germline CDR1 SGDLS, CDR2 YYNGEE. Next came a second PCR, run for about 6 to 12 cycles, which used a sample-barcoded 5' primer along with a J-beta primer mix. A single record per CDR3 protein comes from TCRdb applying MiXCR to the 5' RACE reads. In the table there are more than 600,000 distinct CDR3 sequences, just under 25% of which are singletons. The same sample was also used in a study of T cells of mothers and their children. From that paper: Mothers yielded over 8 million CDR3 reads, children 2.5 million to 3.5 million each. Related mother and child pairs showed slightly greater overlap (not significant) than unrelated pairs did.

The receptor was isolated from a boy aged 5-17 years in good health. The chain employs TRBV9 and TRBJ2-5; D possibly uses TRBD1 or TRBD2 (5 bases each). The last part of the DNA fits TRBJ2-7 better; the J call may be wrong. Sample: blood. Written as DNA, the CDR3 is TGTGCCAGCAGCGTAGAGGGGAGTAGCGTACTCGAGCAGTACTTC. As protein: CASSVEGSSVLEQYF.